In this sample, the clone carrying this T cell receptor (beta chain) turned up a few times. Under the authors' procedure: Amplification of reference gene primers provided the estimated nucleated cell counts. TCRdb's copy holds only in-frame clones and misses some; the assay was immunoSEQ multiplex PCR. V and J calls and clone size are as listed in that table; D and trimming were resolved from the DNA. The table has approximately 170,000 clones, around 85% seen once. Trimming took 6 bases from V and 5 from J, leaving 8 bases between them. CDR1 and CDR2 from the germline V gene are KGHSH and LQKENI. The CDR3 is 13 residues long. This sample stems from a study of blood T cell repertoires in COVID-19. Study overall: Collection of acute and convalescent COVID-19 samples took place in the United States, Italy and Spain.

The clonotype was recovered from a woman aged 70-85 years with acute or convalescent COVID-19. The sample taken for sequencing was peripheral blood. This sequence joins TRBV18 and TRBJ2-6, with D possibly matching TRBD1 (5 bases). In nucleotides, the CDR3 is TGTGCCAGCTCGTCGGACAGGGCCAACGTCCTGACTTTC. Translating it yields CASSSDRANVLTF. Using reference TRBV18 and TRBJ2-6 for the parts outside the CDR3, the full variable domain is NAGVMQNPRHLVRRRGQEARLRCSPMKGHSHVYWYRQLPEEGLKFMVYLQKENIIDESGMPKERFSAEFPKEGPSILRIQQVVRGDSAAYFCASSSDRANVLTFGAGSRLTVL.